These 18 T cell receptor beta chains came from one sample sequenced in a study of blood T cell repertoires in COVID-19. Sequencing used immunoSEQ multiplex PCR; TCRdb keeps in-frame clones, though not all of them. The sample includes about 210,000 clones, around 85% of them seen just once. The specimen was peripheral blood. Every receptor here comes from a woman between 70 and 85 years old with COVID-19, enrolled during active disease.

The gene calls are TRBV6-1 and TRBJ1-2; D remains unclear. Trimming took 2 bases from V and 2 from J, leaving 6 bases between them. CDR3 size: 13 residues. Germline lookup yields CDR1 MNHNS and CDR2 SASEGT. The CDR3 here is CASSEFRNYGYTF. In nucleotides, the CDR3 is TGTGCCAGCAGTGAATTCAGGAACTATGGCTACACCTTC.

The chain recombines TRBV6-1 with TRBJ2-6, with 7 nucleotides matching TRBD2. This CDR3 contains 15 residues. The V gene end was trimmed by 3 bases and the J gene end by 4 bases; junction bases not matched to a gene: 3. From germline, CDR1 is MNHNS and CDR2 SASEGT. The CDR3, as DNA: TGTGCCAGCAGTGACGGGGGGATAGGGGCCAACGTCCTGACTTTC. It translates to CASSDGGIGANVLTF.

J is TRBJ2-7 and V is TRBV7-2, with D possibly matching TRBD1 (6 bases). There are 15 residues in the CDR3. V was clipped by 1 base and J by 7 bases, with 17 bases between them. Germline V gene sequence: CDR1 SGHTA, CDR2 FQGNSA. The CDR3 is CASSLEAGATLEQYF. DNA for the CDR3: TGTGCCAGCAGCTTAGAGGCAGGGGCCACGTTGGAGCAGTACTTC.

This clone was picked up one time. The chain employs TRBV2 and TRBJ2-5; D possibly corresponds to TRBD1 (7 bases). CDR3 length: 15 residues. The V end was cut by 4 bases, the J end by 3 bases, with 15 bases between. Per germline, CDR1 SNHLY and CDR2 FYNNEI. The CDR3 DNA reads TGTGCCAGCAGTGCGACGCGGGGACAGAAAGAGACCCAGTACTTC. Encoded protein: CASSATRGQKETQYF.

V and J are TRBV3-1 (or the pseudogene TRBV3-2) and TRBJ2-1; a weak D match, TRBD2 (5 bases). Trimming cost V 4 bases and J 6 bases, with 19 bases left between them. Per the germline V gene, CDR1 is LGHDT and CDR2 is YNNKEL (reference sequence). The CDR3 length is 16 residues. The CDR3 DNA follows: TGTGCCAGCAGCCCCGCCCCTAGGAAACGGGGCAATGAGCAGTTCTTC. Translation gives CASSPAPRKRGNEQFF.

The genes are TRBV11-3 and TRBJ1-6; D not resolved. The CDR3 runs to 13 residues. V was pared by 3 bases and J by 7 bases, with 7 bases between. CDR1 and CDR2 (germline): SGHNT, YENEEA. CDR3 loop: CASSFQMNSPLHF. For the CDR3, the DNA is TGTGCCAGCAGCTTTCAGATGAATTCACCCCTCCACTTT.

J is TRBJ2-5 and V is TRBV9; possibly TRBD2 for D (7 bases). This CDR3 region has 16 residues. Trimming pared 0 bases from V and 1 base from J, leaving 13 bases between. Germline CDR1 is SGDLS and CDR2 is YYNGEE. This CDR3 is CASSVDRAGAQETQYF. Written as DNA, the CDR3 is TGTGCCAGCAGCGTAGACCGGGCGGGGGCCCAAGAGACCCAGTACTTC.

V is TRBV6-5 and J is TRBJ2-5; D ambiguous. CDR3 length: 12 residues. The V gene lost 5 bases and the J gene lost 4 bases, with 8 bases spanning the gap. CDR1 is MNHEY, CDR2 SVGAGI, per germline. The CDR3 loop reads CASSLRGETQYF. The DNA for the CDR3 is TGTGCCAGCAGTCTCCGAGGAGAGACCCAGTACTTC.

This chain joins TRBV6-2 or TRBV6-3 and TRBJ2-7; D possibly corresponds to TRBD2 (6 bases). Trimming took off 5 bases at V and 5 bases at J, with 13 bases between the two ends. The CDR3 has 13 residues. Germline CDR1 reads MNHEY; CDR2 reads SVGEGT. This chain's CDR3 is CASSRLAIHEQYF. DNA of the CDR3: TGTGCCAGCAGTCGTCTAGCGATCCACGAGCAGTACTTC.

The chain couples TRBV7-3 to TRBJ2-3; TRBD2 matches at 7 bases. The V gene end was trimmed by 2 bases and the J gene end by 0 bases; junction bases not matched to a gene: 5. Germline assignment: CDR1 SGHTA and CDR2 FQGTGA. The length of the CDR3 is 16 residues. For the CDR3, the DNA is TGTGCCAGCAGCTTAGGGGCTAGCGGAAGCACAGATACGCAGTATTTT. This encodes CASSLGASGSTDTQYF.

For the CDR3, the DNA is TGTGCCAGCAGCTTAGGATTGGGGGCAGCAGATACGCAGTATTTT. This translates into CASSLGLGAADTQYF. This rearrangement joins TRBV7-2 to TRBJ2-3, with D perhaps TRBD1 (6 bases). There are 15 residues in the CDR3. Trimming cost V 1 base and J 4 bases, with 12 bases left between them. Germline CDR1 and CDR2: SGHTA and FQGNSA.

CDR3 nucleotide sequence: TGTGCCAGCAGCTTGGGGACAGTCAGCACAGATACGCAGTATTTT. Protein sequence: CASSLGTVSTDTQYF. The chain combines TRBV7-9 with TRBJ2-3; 7 nucleotides match TRBD1. The CDR3 has 15 amino acids. Germline CDR1 reads SEHNR; CDR2 reads FQNEAQ (reference sequence). J gave up 0 bases and V 3 bases, and 3 bases lay outside the gene matches.

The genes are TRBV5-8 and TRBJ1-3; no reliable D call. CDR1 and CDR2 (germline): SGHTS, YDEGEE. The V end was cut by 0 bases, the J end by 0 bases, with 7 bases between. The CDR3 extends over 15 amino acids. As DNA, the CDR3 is TGTGCCAGCAGCTTGGCTCCGGGCTCTGGAAACACCATATATTTT. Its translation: CASSLAPGSGNTIYF.

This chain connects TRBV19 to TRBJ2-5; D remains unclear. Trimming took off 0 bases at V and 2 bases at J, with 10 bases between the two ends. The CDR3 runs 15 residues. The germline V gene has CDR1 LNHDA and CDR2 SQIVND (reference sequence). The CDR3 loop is CASSIEAFKQETQYF. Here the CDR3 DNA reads TGTGCCAGTAGTATAGAAGCCTTTAAGCAAGAGACCCAGTACTTC.

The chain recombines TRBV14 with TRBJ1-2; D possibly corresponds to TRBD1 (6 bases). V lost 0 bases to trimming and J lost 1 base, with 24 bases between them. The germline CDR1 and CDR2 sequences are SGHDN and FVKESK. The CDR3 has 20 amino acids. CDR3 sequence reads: CASSQDLIQITRDINYGYTF. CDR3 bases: TGTGCCAGCAGCCAAGATCTTATACAGATCACCAGGGACATTAACTATGGCTACACCTTC.

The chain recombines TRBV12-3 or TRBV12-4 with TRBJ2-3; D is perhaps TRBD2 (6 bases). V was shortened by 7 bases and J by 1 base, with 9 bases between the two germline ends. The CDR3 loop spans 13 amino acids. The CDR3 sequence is CASTGLRTDTQYF. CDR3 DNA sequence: TGTGCCAGCACGGGACTTCGCACAGATACGCAGTATTTT.

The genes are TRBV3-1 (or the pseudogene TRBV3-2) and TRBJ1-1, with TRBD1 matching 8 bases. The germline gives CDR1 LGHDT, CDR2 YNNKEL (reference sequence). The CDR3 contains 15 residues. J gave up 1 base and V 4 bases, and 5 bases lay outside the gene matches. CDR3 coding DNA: TGTGCCAGCAGCCCCAGGGGGCGGGGGAACACTGAAGCTTTCTTT. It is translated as CASSPRGRGNTEAFF.

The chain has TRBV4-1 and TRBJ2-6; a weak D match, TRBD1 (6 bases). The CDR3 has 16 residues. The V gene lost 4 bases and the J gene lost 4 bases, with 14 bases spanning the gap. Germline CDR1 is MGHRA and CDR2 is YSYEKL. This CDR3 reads CASSPRQDEGANVLTF. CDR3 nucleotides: TGCGCCAGCAGCCCACGACAGGACGAAGGGGCCAACGTCCTGACTTTC.